The 20 T cell receptor beta chains below were found in one sample sequenced in a study of shared clonotypes between healthy human individuals. CD8 cells regarded as naive lacked CD45RO, were positively chosen for CCR7, and omitted terminally differentiated effector memory CD45RA+ cells. This table comes from immunoSEQ multiplex PCR, and its TCRdb copy is limited to in-frame clones, with some not included. Of about 2 million clones listed, just under 95% were seen once; the top ten hold 0.85% to 1.3%. Sequencing input: naive CD8+ T cells sorted from blood. These receptors were collected from a man aged 18 to 30 in good health.

The gene calls are TRBV6-4 and TRBJ2-2; no reliable D call. This CDR3 region has 15 residues. Trimming took 6 bases from V and 1 from J, leaving 12 bases between them. Germline V gene sequence: CDR1 MRHNA, CDR2 SNTAGT. Here the CDR3 DNA reads TGTGCCAGCAGCGCAGAAGGGCTGAACACCGGGGAGCTGTTTTTT. Translating it yields CASSAEGLNTGELFF.

The V gene is TRBV14, the J gene TRBJ1-1, with a possible D match to TRBD1 (5 bases). Trimming took off 0 bases at V and 10 bases at J, with 9 bases between the two ends. This CDR3 is 12 amino acids long. Germline CDR1 reads SGHDN; CDR2 reads FVKESK. The CDR3 is CASSQDRGPAFF. The CDR3 DNA reads TGTGCCAGCAGCCAAGATCGGGGACCAGCTTTCTTT.

This chain links TRBV9 with TRBJ2-2, with 9 bases matching TRBD1. The V segment lost 6 bases and the J segment 2 bases; nucleotides outside the gene matches: 11. The germline V gene has CDR1 SGDLS and CDR2 YYNGEE. The CDR3 totals 17 residues. In DNA form, the CDR3 reads TGTGCCAGCACCCCTGGTTGGGACAGGGCAAACACCGGGGAGCTGTTTTTT. Translation: CASTPGWDRANTGELFF.

The chain recombines TRBV9 with TRBJ2-5; TRBD2 matches 14 bases. The CDR3 loop spans 18 amino acids. J was trimmed by 2 bases and V by 1 base; bases with no gene match: 7. Germline V gene data show CDR1 as SGDLS and CDR2 as YYNGEE. DNA for the CDR3: TGTGCCAGCAGCGTAAAAGGGACTAGCGGGGGCTTACAAGAGACCCAGTACTTC. This codes for CASSVKGTSGGLQETQYF.

This chain connects TRBV6-6 to TRBJ2-7; D gene uncertain. Trimming left V 6 bases short and J 5 bases short, with 11 bases between. The CDR3 sequence is 12 residues long. The germline CDR1 and CDR2 sequences are MNHNY and SVGAGI (reference sequence). The CDR3, as DNA: TGTGCCAGCAGCCCCGGGCCGGACGAGCAGTACTTC. Translated, it gives CASSPGPDEQYF.

Points on this clone: The same CDR3 is also encoded by other DNA sequences in this sample. The J gene is TRBJ2-2, the V gene TRBV27; D ambiguous. With 6 bases removed from V and 2 bases from J, the gap between germline ends came to 4 bases. This CDR3 contains 12 residues. Germline V gene data show CDR1 as MNHEY and CDR2 as SMNVEV (reference sequence). The chain's CDR3 is CASSINTGELFF. The CDR3 DNA follows: TGTGCCAGCAGCATCAACACCGGGGAGCTGTTTTTT.

The chain couples TRBV11-2 to TRBJ2-5; D gene ambiguous. The ends were cut back, 0 bases at V and 2 bases at J, with 7 bases in the middle. Germline V lookup: CDR1 SGHAT, CDR2 FQNNGV. This CDR3 is built from 14 residues. DNA for the CDR3: TGTGCCAGCAGCTTAGAAAACAGTCAAGAGACCCAGTACTTC. It codes for CASSLENSQETQYF.

This clone was seen only a few times. This chain links TRBV7-9 with TRBJ1-3; D unresolved. The CDR3 runs to 14 residues. CDR1 is SEHNR and CDR2 is FQNEAQ in the germline V gene (reference sequence). V was pared by 8 bases and J by 1 base, with 12 bases between. The CDR3 here is CASPPAESGNTIYF. The DNA of the CDR3 is TGTGCCAGCCCACCCGCGGAGTCTGGAAACACCATATATTTT.

The chain employs TRBV5-1 and TRBJ2-1, with D unclear. The V gene lost 0 bases and the J gene lost 2 bases, with 12 bases spanning the gap. Germline-derived CDR1 and CDR2 are SGHRS and YFSETQ. This CDR3 comprises 16 residues. This chain's CDR3 is CASSLGLADPYNEQFF. The DNA for the CDR3 is TGCGCCAGCAGCTTGGGGTTAGCCGATCCCTACAATGAGCAGTTCTTC.

The V call is TRBV11-2, the J call TRBJ2-2, with TRBD2 matching over 8 bases. CDR1 and CDR2 (germline): SGHAT, FQNNGV. CDR3 length: 14 amino acids. V shed 4 bases and J 7 bases; nucleotides not matched to a gene: 5. This CDR3 reads CASSSGLAFGELFF. CDR3 nucleotide sequence: TGTGCCAGCAGCTCCGGACTAGCTTTCGGGGAGCTGTTTTTT.

The genes are TRBV14 and TRBJ1-4; 7 positions agree with TRBD1. The J segment lost 5 bases and the V segment lost 3 bases, leaving 6 bases of the junction unmatched. Germline assignment: CDR1 SGHDN and CDR2 FVKESK. The CDR3 length is 15 residues. CDR3 DNA sequence: TGTGCCAGCAGCCATCGGGGAGGGGGCAATGAAAAACTGTTTTTT. This gives the protein CASSHRGGGNEKLFF.

The chain is built from TRBV25-1 and TRBJ2-3, with TRBD2 as a possible D gene (6 bases). Germline V gene data show CDR1 as MGHDK and CDR2 as SYGVNS. The V end was cut by 1 base, the J end by 0 bases, with 8 bases between. CDR3 length: 15 residues. CDR3 in DNA: TGTGCCAGCAGTGAATGGGCGGGGAGCACAGATACGCAGTATTTT. Its protein is CASSEWAGSTDTQYF.

The chain uses TRBV10-2 and TRBJ2-7; TRBD2 aligns across 7 bases. Germline-derived CDR1 and CDR2 are WSHSY and SAAADI. V lost 5 bases and J lost 5; bases outside the gene matches: 6. The CDR3 is 13 amino acids. The CDR3 here is CASSLAGVDEQYF. As DNA, the CDR3 is TGCGCCAGCAGTCTCGCGGGAGTGGACGAGCAGTACTTC.

This clone was seen just once. V gene TRBV4-1 combines with J gene TRBJ2-1; no clear D gene. Germline values: CDR1 MGHRA, CDR2 YSYEKL. The CDR3 runs to 13 residues. The germline V and J ends were trimmed by 2 bases and 8 bases, with 10 bases remaining between them. The CDR3 nucleotides are TGCGCCAGCAGCCAATCTAAGGTGGATGAGCAGTTCTTC. It encodes CASSQSKVDEQFF.

The gene calls are TRBV30 and TRBJ2-2; D is possibly TRBD2 (7 bases). Trimming shortened V by 0 bases and J by 4 bases, and 9 bases separated the two germline ends. The CDR3 totals 14 residues. The germline gives CDR1 GTSNPN, CDR2 SVGIG (reference sequence). CDR3 amino acids: CAWSVRGATGELFF. CDR3 nucleotide sequence: TGTGCCTGGAGTGTACGGGGGGCCACCGGGGAGCTGTTTTTT.

The genes are TRBV6-5 and TRBJ2-2; possibly TRBD1 for D (6 bases). Trimming cost V 4 bases and J 2 bases, with 8 bases left between them. The CDR3 spans 14 residues. Germline V gene sequence: CDR1 MNHEY, CDR2 SVGAGI. The CDR3 DNA reads TGTGCCAGCAGTTGGGACACAAACACCGGGGAGCTGTTTTTT. Amino acids: CASSWDTNTGELFF.

V gene TRBV2 combines with J gene TRBJ2-3, with D possibly called TRBD1 or TRBD2 (5 bases each). This CDR3 spans 18 amino acids. Trimming cost V 1 base and J 3 bases, with 20 bases left between them. The germline V gene encodes CDR1 SNHLY and CDR2 FYNNEI. CDR3: CASSEERGEAFRTDTQYF. DNA of the CDR3: TGTGCCAGCAGTGAAGAACGAGGGGAAGCGTTTCGTACAGATACGCAGTATTTT.

The J gene is TRBJ1-4, the V gene TRBV6-1; no clear D. V was shortened by 2 bases and J by 6 bases, with 13 bases between the two germline ends. CDR3 length: 15 residues. Germline lookup yields CDR1 MNHNS and CDR2 SASEGT. The CDR3 DNA reads TGTGCCAGCAGTGAATGGGGTGGGAGTTATGAAAAACTGTTTTTT. Protein product: CASSEWGGSYEKLFF.

This clone was observed once. The chain uses TRBV4-1 and TRBJ2-5; D might be TRBD2 (6 bases). Germline V CDR1 and CDR2: MGHRA, YSYEKL. V shed 4 bases and J shed 0 bases, with 18 bases lying between them. The CDR3 has 17 residues. In DNA, the CDR3 is TGCGCCAGCAGCCTTTCGGGGGTTGTAGGATACCAAGAGACCCAGTACTTC. Amino acids: CASSLSGVVGYQETQYF.

The genes are TRBV10-3 and TRBJ2-7; a weak D match, TRBD2 (5 bases). The V gene's germline CDR1 is ENHRY and CDR2 SYGVKD. CDR3 length equals 13 residues. The V gene lost 2 bases and the J gene lost 3 bases, with 8 bases spanning the gap. CDR3 in DNA: TGTGCCATCAGTGAGCCAAGCGGCTACGAGCAGTACTTC. Amino acid sequence: CAISEPSGYEQYF.